These 23 T cell receptor beta chains were all obtained from the same sample, sequenced in a study of blood T cell repertoires in COVID-19. Libraries were prepared by immunoSEQ multiplex PCR; TCRdb keeps only in-frame clonotypes and omits some of them. The sample has under 250,000 clones, around 83% seen once; the top ten hold roughly 7.8%. The sequencing input was peripheral blood. All receptors come from a man in his forties with active or convalescent COVID-19.

J is TRBJ2-2 and V is TRBV18; possible D gene TRBD1, 6 bases. This CDR3 is built from 16 residues. The ends were cut back, 2 bases at V and 4 bases at J, with 14 bases in the middle. The V gene's germline CDR1 is KGHSH and CDR2 LQKENI. The DNA for the CDR3 is TGTGCCAGCTCACCATCTACAGGGCGAGGCACCGGGGAGCTGTTTTTT. Its protein product is CASSPSTGRGTGELFF.

The chain carries TRBV19 and TRBJ2-7; tentatively, D is TRBD2 (5 bases). This CDR3 spans 15 amino acids. Germline loops: CDR1 LNHDA, CDR2 SQIVND (reference sequence). The V and J ends lost 3 bases and 3 bases respectively, with 15 bases between them. CDR3 sequence (DNA): TGTGCCAGTAGTATGTATCGCGGCGGAGGCTACGAGCAGTACTTC. Protein product: CASSMYRGGGYEQYF.

The chain combines TRBV5-4 with TRBJ2-7; 9 bases are shared with TRBD2. This CDR3 comprises 14 residues. The V segment lost 3 bases and the J segment 5 bases; nucleotides outside the gene matches: 6. CDR1 SGHNT and CDR2 YYREEE come from the germline V gene (reference sequence). Here the CDR3 reads CASSSPGLADEQYF. CDR3 nucleotide sequence: TGTGCCAGCAGCTCACCGGGACTAGCAGACGAGCAGTACTTC.

The CDR3 here is CASSFGTTNTGELFF. CDR3 in DNA: TGTGCCAGTAGTTTCGGGACAACGAACACCGGGGAGCTGTTTTTT. The J gene is TRBJ2-2, the V gene TRBV19; D perhaps matches TRBD1 (6 bases). Germline CDR1 is LNHDA and CDR2 is SQIVND (reference sequence). V lost 5 bases and J lost 0, with 10 bases in between. This CDR3 contains 15 residues.

The chain recombines TRBV30 with TRBJ1-3; D is perhaps TRBD1 (5 bases). Looked up from germline, CDR1 is GTSNPN and CDR2 is SVGIG (reference sequence). This CDR3 contains 17 residues. V lost 1 base and J 0 bases, leaving 16 bases between the germline ends. CDR3 amino acids: CAWSELGDVASGNTIYF. In DNA, the CDR3 is TGTGCCTGGAGTGAATTAGGGGATGTTGCCTCTGGAAACACCATATATTTT.

The chain employs TRBV6-2 or TRBV6-3 and TRBJ1-2, with a possible D match to TRBD1 (5 bases). V lost 2 bases to trimming and J lost 5 bases, with 15 bases between them. The germline V gene encodes CDR1 MNHEY and CDR2 SVGEGT. CDR3 length equals 15 residues. The chain's CDR3 is CASSYSGLGGYGYTF. As DNA, the CDR3 is TGTGCCAGCAGTTACAGCGGCCTGGGGGGTTATGGCTACACCTTC.

This clone occurred a few times. This sequence joins TRBV19 and TRBJ1-5; a weak D match, TRBD1 (5 bases). Trimming cost V 7 bases and J 3 bases, with 13 bases left between them. This CDR3 has 14 amino acids. Germline loops: CDR1 LNHDA, CDR2 SQIVND (reference sequence). The CDR3 sequence is CASNWGEINQPQHF. Written as DNA, the CDR3 is TGTGCCAGTAACTGGGGGGAGATCAATCAGCCCCAGCATTTT.

The rearrangement links TRBV5-1 to TRBJ1-6; D may be TRBD1 (6 bases). Trimming removed 4 bases from V and 6 bases from J, with 20 bases in between. The CDR3 has 17 amino acids. CDR1 and CDR2 from the germline V gene are SGHRS and YFSETQ. The CDR3 nucleotides are TGCGCCAGCAGCGAGGAACAGGGTCCGCCGGGTAATTCACCCCTCCACTTT. Protein: CASSEEQGPPGNSPLHF.

The genes are TRBV4-1 and TRBJ1-1; D gene unclear. Germline V gene sequence: CDR1 MGHRA, CDR2 YSYEKL. This CDR3 region has 15 residues. V lost 0 bases, J lost 4 bases, and 12 bases lay in between. For the CDR3, the DNA is TGCGCCAGCAGCCAAGATCGCGGCAGCACCACTGAAGCTTTCTTT. Its translation is CASSQDRGSTTEAFF.

V and J are TRBV7-9 and TRBJ1-1; unclear D gene. V lost 1 base and J lost 1, with 7 bases in between. This CDR3 is built from 14 residues. Per the germline V gene, CDR1 is SEHNR and CDR2 is FQNEAQ (reference sequence). This CDR3 is CASSLVVGNTEAFF. In DNA form, the CDR3 reads TGTGCCAGCAGCTTAGTAGTCGGGAACACTGAAGCTTTCTTT.

The gene calls are TRBV2 and TRBJ2-2; D not certain. Germline V lookup: CDR1 SNHLY, CDR2 FYNNEI. The CDR3 consists of 16 residues. The V gene lost 2 bases and the J gene lost 0 bases, with 10 bases spanning the gap. The CDR3 bases are TGTGCCAGCAGTGAATGGGCAAACCCGAACACCGGGGAGCTGTTTTTT. This sequence encodes CASSEWANPNTGELFF.

The V gene is TRBV7-2, the J gene TRBJ1-3, with D perhaps matching TRBD1 (6 bases). Germline V gives CDR1 SGHTA, CDR2 FQGNSA. The CDR3 spans 17 residues. With 5 bases removed from V and 2 bases from J, the gap between germline ends came to 19 bases. CDR3 coding DNA: TGTGCCAGCAGCCCAAGCGGGGGGGGCCCAGCTGGAAACACCATATATTTT. As protein: CASSPSGGGPAGNTIYF.

The chain combines TRBV6-2 or TRBV6-3 with TRBJ1-5; D uncertain. CDR3 length equals 14 residues. The V gene's germline CDR1 is MNHEY and CDR2 SVGEGT. Trimming removed 5 bases at V and 3 bases at J, with 11 bases between. The DNA for the CDR3 is TGTGCCAGCAGTGCCCAGGCGAACAATCAGCCCCAGCATTTT. Residues: CASSAQANNQPQHF.

V gene TRBV24-1 combines with J gene TRBJ2-3, with D possibly matching TRBD1 (6 bases). With 9 bases removed from V and 0 bases from J, the gap between germline ends came to 15 bases. The germline V gene encodes CDR1 KGHDR and CDR2 SFDVKD. CDR3 length: 15 residues. CDR3 residues: CATASARGSTDTQYF. The CDR3 nucleotides read TGTGCCACCGCAAGTGCGAGGGGGAGCACAGATACGCAGTATTTT.

J is TRBJ2-1 and V is TRBV24-1; TRBD2 might be the D (6 bases). The length of the CDR3 is 12 residues. Germline V CDR1 and CDR2: KGHDR, SFDVKD. The V gene lost 8 bases and the J gene lost 9 bases, with 13 bases spanning the gap. The DNA of the CDR3 is TGTGCCACCACCTCGGGGGTGAGTGAGCAGTTCTTC. It encodes CATTSGVSEQFF.

The chain combines TRBV27 with TRBJ1-4, with unresolved D. V lost 5 bases and J 4 bases, leaving 14 bases between the germline ends. Per the germline V gene, CDR1 is MNHEY and CDR2 is SMNVEV (reference sequence). The CDR3 is made up of 15 amino acids. This CDR3 reads CASSPIDTLNEKLFF. The DNA for the CDR3 is TGTGCCAGCAGTCCTATTGACACCCTTAATGAAAAACTGTTTTTT.

This CDR3 reads CASSKFDRGEAEAFF. Written as DNA, the CDR3 is TGTGCCAGCAGCAAATTTGACAGGGGGGAAGCTGAAGCTTTCTTT. The chain is built from TRBV21-1 and TRBJ1-1; the DNA was not used to check the table's D call, TRBD1. TRBV21-1 is reported as a pseudogene. The CDR3 spans 15 residues.

V and J are TRBV7-9 and TRBJ2-1; 14 positions match TRBD2. Germline CDR1 is SEHNR and CDR2 is FQNEAQ (reference sequence). This CDR3 has 17 amino acids. Trimming cost V 5 bases and J 4 bases; bases outside gene matches: 7. Here the CDR3 reads CASSGRLAGGIYNEQFF. CDR3 nucleotide sequence: TGTGCCAGCAGCGGAAGACTAGCGGGAGGGATATACAATGAGCAGTTCTTC. Using reference TRBV7-9 and TRBJ2-1 for the parts outside the CDR3, the full variable domain is DTGVSQNPRHKITKRGQNVTFRCDPISEHNRLYWYRQTLGQGPEFLTYFQNEAQLEKSRLLSDRFSAERPKGSFSTLEIQRTEQGDSAMYLCASSGRLAGGIYNEQFFGPGTRLTVL.

A few counts support this clone. The V and J genes are TRBV5-5 and TRBJ2-6; a weak D match, TRBD1 (5 bases). V lost 6 bases and J lost 0, with 10 bases in between. The germline V gene encodes CDR1 SGHKS and CDR2 YYEKEE (reference sequence). The CDR3 has 15 residues. CDR3: CASTIDSSGANVLTF. In nucleotides, the CDR3 is TGTGCCAGCACCATCGACAGCTCTGGGGCCAACGTCCTGACTTTC.

The rearrangement uses TRBV5-1 and TRBJ2-3, with TRBD1 matching over 7 bases. V shed 5 bases and J 2 bases; nucleotides not matched to a gene: 5. The CDR3 is 14 amino acids. The germline V gene encodes CDR1 SGHRS and CDR2 YFSETQ. CDR3 nucleotides: TGCGCCAGCAGTTGGGACAGCCCCACAGATACGCAGTATTTT. This gives the protein CASSWDSPTDTQYF.

The chain carries TRBV7-2 and TRBJ1-2, with 7 bases lining up with TRBD1. CDR1 is SGHTA and CDR2 is FQGNSA in the germline V gene. J lost 8 bases, V lost 5 bases, and 8 bases had no gene match. The length of the CDR3 is 13 residues. CDR3 sequence (DNA): TGTGCCAGCAGCCCCAGGGGACAGTTAGGCTACACCTTC. Translation gives CASSPRGQLGYTF.

The chain couples TRBV30 to TRBJ2-3, with 8 bases fitting TRBD2. The CDR3 consists of 13 residues. The J segment lost 4 bases and the V segment lost 7 bases, leaving 7 bases of the junction unmatched. CDR1 and CDR2 (germline): GTSNPN, SVGIG (reference sequence). The CDR3 here is CAYQRGSADTQYF. The CDR3 coding sequence is TGTGCCTACCAGCGGGGGTCGGCAGATACGCAGTATTTT.

This chain joins TRBV25-1 and TRBJ1-2, with 10 bases matching TRBD1. The CDR3 is made up of 14 amino acids. Trimming took 5 bases from V and 2 from J; bases not matched to a gene: 2. Germline V CDR1 and CDR2: MGHDK, SYGVNS. The CDR3: CASSRTGGNYGYTF. The CDR3 nucleotides read TGTGCCAGCAGTAGGACAGGGGGGAACTATGGCTACACCTTC.